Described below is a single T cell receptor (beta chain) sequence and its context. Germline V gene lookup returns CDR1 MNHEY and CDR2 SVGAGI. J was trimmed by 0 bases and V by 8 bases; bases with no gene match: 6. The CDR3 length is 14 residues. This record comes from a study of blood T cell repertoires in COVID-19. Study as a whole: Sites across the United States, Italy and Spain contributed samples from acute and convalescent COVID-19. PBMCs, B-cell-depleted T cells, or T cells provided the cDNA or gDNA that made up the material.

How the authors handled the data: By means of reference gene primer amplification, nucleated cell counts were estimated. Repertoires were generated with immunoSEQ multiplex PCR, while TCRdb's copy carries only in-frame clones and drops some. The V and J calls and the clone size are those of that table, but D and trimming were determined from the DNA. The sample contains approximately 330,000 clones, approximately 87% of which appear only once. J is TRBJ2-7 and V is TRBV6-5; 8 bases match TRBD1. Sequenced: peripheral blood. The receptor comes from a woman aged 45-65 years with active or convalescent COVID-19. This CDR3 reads CASGIRGPSYEQYF. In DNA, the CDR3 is TGTGCCAGCGGTATCAGGGGGCCCTCCTACGAGCAGTACTTC.